The 3 T cell receptor beta chains given below trace back to one sample, sequenced in a study of T cell repertoires in cytomegalovirus infection. TCRdb re-analysed the reads in MiXCR, keeping a single row per CDR3 protein. The repertoire includes 450,000 to 550,000 distinct CDR3 sequences, about 17% of them detected once, and 20% to 30% sits in the top ten. The source material was CD8+ T cells from PBMCs. The receptors originated from a human donor in good health (CMV status not recorded). Some clones in this sample may be carry-over from other donors' samples.

This CDR3 is CASSGGIFNEKLFF. CDR3 DNA sequence: TGTGCCAGCAGTGGGGGGATCTTTAATGAAAAACTGTTTTTT. J is TRBJ1-4 and V is TRBV25-1; D perhaps matches TRBD1 (5 bases). This CDR3 has 14 residues. Germline lookup yields CDR1 MGHDK and CDR2 SYGVNS. Trimming shortened V by 4 bases and J by 4 bases, and 10 bases separated the two germline ends.

This clonotype was counted many times. The genes are TRBV6-1 and TRBJ2-7, with TRBD1 matching over 7 bases. The CDR3 length is 13 residues. Trimming cost V 5 bases and J 2 bases; bases outside gene matches: 3. Germline values: CDR1 MNHNS, CDR2 SASEGT. CDR3 in amino acids: CASSRGQTYEQYF. DNA of the CDR3: TGTGCCAGCAGTAGGGGACAGACCTACGAGCAGTACTTC.

This clonotype has ten or more counts. The CDR3 is CASSSDGQAPQPQHF. CDR3 nucleotides: TGTGCCAGCAGTTCGGACGGACAGGCCCCTCAGCCCCAGCATTTT. This chain joins TRBV2 and TRBJ1-5; 7 bases are shared with TRBD1. V shed 5 bases and J 6 bases; nucleotides not matched to a gene: 10. Looked up from germline, CDR1 is SNHLY and CDR2 is FYNNEI. The CDR3 spans 15 residues.